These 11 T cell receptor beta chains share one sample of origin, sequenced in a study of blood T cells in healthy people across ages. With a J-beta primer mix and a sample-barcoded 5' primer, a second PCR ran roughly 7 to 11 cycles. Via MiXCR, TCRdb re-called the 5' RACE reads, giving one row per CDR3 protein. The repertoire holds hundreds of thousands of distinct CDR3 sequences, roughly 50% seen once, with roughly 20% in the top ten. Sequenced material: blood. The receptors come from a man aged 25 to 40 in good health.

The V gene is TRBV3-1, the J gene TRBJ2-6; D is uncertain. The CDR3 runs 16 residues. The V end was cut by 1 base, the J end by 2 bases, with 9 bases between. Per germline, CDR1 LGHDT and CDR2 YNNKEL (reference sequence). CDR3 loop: CASSQGWGTGANVLTF. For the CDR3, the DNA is TGTGCCAGCAGCCAAGGATGGGGAACTGGGGCCAACGTCCTGACTTTC.

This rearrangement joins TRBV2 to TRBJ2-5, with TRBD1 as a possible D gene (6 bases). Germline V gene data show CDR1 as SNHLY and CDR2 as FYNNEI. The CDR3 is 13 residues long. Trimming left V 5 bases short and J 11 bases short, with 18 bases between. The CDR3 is CASSTGSYNEQYF. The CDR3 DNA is TGTGCCAGCAGTACAGGGTCCTACAATGAGCAGTACTTC.

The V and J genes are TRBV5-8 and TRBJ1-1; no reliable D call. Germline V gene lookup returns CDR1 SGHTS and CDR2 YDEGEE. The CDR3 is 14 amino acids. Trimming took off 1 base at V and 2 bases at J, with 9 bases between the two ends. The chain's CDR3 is CASSLLAANTEAFF. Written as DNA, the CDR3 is TGTGCCAGCAGCTTGTTGGCAGCAAACACTGAAGCTTTCTTT. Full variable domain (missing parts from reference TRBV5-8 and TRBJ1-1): EAGVTQSPTHLIKTRGQQATLRCSPISGHTSVYWYQQALGLGLQFLLWYDEGEERNRGNFPPRFSGRQFPNYSSELNVNALELEDSALYLCASSLLAANTEAFFGQGTRLTVV.

The CDR3 region has the DNA TGTGCCAGCAGTTCCGTAGCGGGACGTCGCGAGCAGTACTTC. It is translated as CASSSVAGRREQYF. The rearrangement links TRBV28 to TRBJ2-5; 8 nucleotides match TRBD2. The J call is in doubt because the DNA end fits TRBJ2-7 better. Germline CDR1 is MDHEN and CDR2 is SYDVKM. The CDR3 spans 14 residues.

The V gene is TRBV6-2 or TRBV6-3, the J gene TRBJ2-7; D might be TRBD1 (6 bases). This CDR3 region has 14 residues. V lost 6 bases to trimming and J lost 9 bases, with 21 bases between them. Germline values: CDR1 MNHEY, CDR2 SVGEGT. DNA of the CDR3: TGTGCCAGCAGGACCGGGACAACCGTACGGTCGCAGTACTTC. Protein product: CASRTGTTVRSQYF.

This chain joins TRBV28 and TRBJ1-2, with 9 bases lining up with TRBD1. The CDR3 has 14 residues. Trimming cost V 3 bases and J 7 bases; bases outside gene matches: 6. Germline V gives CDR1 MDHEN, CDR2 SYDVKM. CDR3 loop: CASSFHRDRVGYTF. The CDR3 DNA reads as TGTGCCAGCAGTTTCCACCGGGACAGGGTTGGCTACACCTTC.

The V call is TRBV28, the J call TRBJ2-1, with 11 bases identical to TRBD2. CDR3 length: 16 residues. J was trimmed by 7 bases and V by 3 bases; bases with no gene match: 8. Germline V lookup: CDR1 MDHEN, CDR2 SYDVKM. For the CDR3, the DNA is TGTGCCAGCAGTTTCCTGACTAGCGGGATTATTAATGAGCAGTTCTTC. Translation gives CASSFLTSGIINEQFF.

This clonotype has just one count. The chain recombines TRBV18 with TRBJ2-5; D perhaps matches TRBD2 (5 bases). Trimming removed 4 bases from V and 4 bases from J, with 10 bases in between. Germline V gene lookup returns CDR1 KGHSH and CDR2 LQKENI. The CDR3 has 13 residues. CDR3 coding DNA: TGTGCCAGCTCACGTGGGAGAGGAGAGACCCAGTACTTC. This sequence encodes CASSRGRGETQYF. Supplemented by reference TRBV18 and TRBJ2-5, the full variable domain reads NAGVMQNPRHLVRRRGQEARLRCSPMKGHSHVYWYRQLPEEGLKFMVYLQKENIIDESGMPKERFSAEFPKEGPSILRIQQVVRGDSAAYFCASSRGRGETQYFGPGTRLLVL.

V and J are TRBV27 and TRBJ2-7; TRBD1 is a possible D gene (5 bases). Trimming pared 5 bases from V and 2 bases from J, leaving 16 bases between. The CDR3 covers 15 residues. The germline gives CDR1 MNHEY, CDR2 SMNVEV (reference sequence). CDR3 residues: CASSPRATPPYEQYF. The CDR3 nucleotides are TGTGCCAGCAGTCCCAGGGCTACGCCTCCCTACGAGCAGTACTTC.

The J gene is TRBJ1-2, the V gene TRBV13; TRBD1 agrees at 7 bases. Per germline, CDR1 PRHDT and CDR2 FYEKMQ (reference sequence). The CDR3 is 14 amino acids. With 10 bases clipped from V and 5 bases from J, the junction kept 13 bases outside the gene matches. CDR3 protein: CATKGRGTAYGYTF. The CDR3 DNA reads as TGTGCCACAAAGGGGAGGGGGACAGCTTATGGCTACACCTTC.

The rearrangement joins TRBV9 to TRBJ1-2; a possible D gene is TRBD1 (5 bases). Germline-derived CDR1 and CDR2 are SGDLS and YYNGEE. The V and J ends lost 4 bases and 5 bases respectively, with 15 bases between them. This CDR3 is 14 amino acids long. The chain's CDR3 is CASSQTGTLYGYTF. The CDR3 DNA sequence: TGTGCCAGCAGCCAAACCGGGACGCTATATGGCTACACCTTC.